This TCR beta chain was recovered during a study of graft-versus-host responses after intestinal transplantation. Study-wide background: Transplant types were multivisceral, liver-intestinal, or isolated intestinal. Anti-thymocyte globulin was used for induction in all recipients, who then took tacrolimus and steroids for about three years.

Points from the study as a whole: Subjects displaying graft-donor T cell macrochimerism possessed elevated graft-versus-host to host-versus-graft clonal ratios inside allografts. Ileal or blood samples showed some GvH clones first, and such clones were also found in recipient marrow.

Concerning this clone itself: Its antigen is as yet unknown.

Germline CDR1 is MDHEN and CDR2 is SYDVKM. V was pared by 8 bases and J by 5 bases, with 4 bases of the junction left unmatched. This CDR3 contains 13 residues. Sequencing used immunoSEQ multiplex PCR; TCRdb keeps in-frame clones, though not all of them. The table includes about 29,000 clones, roughly 93% detected once. The specimen comprised PBMCs, sampled 66 days after intestinal transplant. This rearrangement joins TRBV28 to TRBJ2-7, with 12 bases that match TRBD2. This receptor was taken from a human patient who received an intestinal transplant, so some T cells may come from the graft donor. CDR3 bases: TGTGCCAGCGGACTAGCGGGATCCCACGAGCAGTACTTC. Its translation: CASGLAGSHEQYF.